This T cell receptor (beta chain) was recovered during a study of response to subunit inactivated influenza vaccine. This clonotype was counted between two and nine times. What it binds is unknown. Germline V gives CDR1 MNHNS, CDR2 SASEGT. The CDR3 length is 16 residues. Between the trimmed V and J ends, which lost 6 bases and 1 base, there was a span of 18 bases. Via MiXCR, TCRdb re-called the RT-PCR reads, giving one row per CDR3 protein. The table includes hundreds of thousands of distinct CDR3 sequences, about 12% detected once. General study results and limits: Seasonal influenza vaccination, on each occasion, was suggested by the authors to recruit few new T cells.

The rearrangement joins TRBV6-1 to TRBJ1-1, with TRBD1 as a possible D gene (6 bases). The source of this sequence is a man aged 50 to 59 who received an inactivated influenza vaccine. Material: PBMCs from blood, obtained on the day of vaccination. The CDR3 DNA reads as TGTGCCAGCAGAAGGGTCGGGGGGGCCCAGAACACTGAAGCTTTCTTT. It yields the protein CASRRVGGAQNTEAFF.